Listed here are 26 T cell receptor beta chains from one sample, sequenced in a study of blood T cell repertoires in COVID-19. TCRdb's table, derived via immunoSEQ multiplex PCR, lists solely in-frame clones and lacks some. The top ten hold 5.1% of the sample, which has approximately 280,000 clones, roughly 85% seen once. Sequenced material: peripheral blood. These receptors came from a man in his fifties or sixties with active or convalescent COVID-19.

V usage is TRBV3-1 (or the pseudogene TRBV3-2) and J usage is TRBJ1-1, with D possibly matching TRBD1 (5 bases). The CDR3 runs 15 residues. CDR1 is LGHDT, CDR2 YNNKEL, per germline (reference sequence). V was trimmed by 4 bases and J by 4 bases, leaving 16 bases between them. The CDR3 sequence is CASSPRGGRGTEAFF. The CDR3 DNA reads as TGTGCCAGCAGCCCACGGGGGGGACGGGGCACTGAAGCTTTCTTT.

This clone was seen a few times. The CDR3 nucleotides are TGTGCCAGCTCATCCGAAGGGGTTAACTATGGCTACACCTTC. Residues: CASSSEGVNYGYTF. The rearrangement uses TRBV18 and TRBJ1-2; TRBD1 might be the D (5 bases). The V end was cut by 5 bases, the J end by 1 base, with 11 bases between. The CDR3 runs 14 residues. Germline CDR1 and CDR2: KGHSH and LQKENI.

The chain recombines TRBV11-2 with TRBJ2-1, with D maybe TRBD1 (5 bases). CDR1 SGHAT and CDR2 FQNNGV come from the germline V gene. Trimming left V 4 bases short and J 12 bases short, with 16 bases between. The CDR3 loop spans 13 amino acids. The CDR3 nucleotides are TGTGCCAGCAGCTCAATTAGGGGTGTTCGGCAGTTCTTC. It translates to CASSSIRGVRQFF.

This clone was seen a handful of times. The rearrangement uses TRBV5-1 and TRBJ2-1, with D hard to call. CDR3 length: 14 residues. Between the trimmed V and J ends, which lost 0 bases and 5 bases, there was a span of 9 bases. Germline loops: CDR1 SGHRS, CDR2 YFSETQ. This CDR3 is CASSLVAPDNEQFF. The CDR3 DNA follows: TGCGCCAGCAGCTTGGTGGCACCCGACAATGAGCAGTTCTTC.

There are a few counts of this clone. The gene calls are TRBV5-5 and TRBJ2-7; D may be TRBD1 (5 bases). This CDR3 has 15 amino acids. V gave up 0 bases and J gave up 5 bases, with 15 bases separating them. Per germline, CDR1 SGHKS and CDR2 YYEKEE (reference sequence). CDR3 bases: TGTGCCAGCAGCTTGGTCTTATATACAGGCCACGAGCAGTACTTC. Amino acid sequence: CASSLVLYTGHEQYF.

This chain links TRBV7-2 with TRBJ2-7; D is perhaps TRBD2 (5 bases). Trimming cost V 0 bases and J 2 bases, with 8 bases left between them. CDR3 length: 14 residues. CDR1 is SGHTA, CDR2 FQGNSA, per germline. CDR3 in amino acids: CASSLAAGAYEQYF. The CDR3 coding sequence is TGTGCCAGCAGCTTAGCTGCGGGTGCCTACGAGCAGTACTTC.

This chain joins TRBV5-6 and TRBJ2-5; 10 nucleotides line up with TRBD2. In germline, CDR1 is SGHDT, CDR2 YYEEEE. The V segment lost 2 bases and the J segment 5 bases; nucleotides outside the gene matches: 6. The CDR3 totals 15 residues. This CDR3 reads CASSFWTSGMETQYF. DNA for the CDR3: TGTGCCAGCAGCTTCTGGACTAGCGGAATGGAGACCCAGTACTTC. Complete variable domain (other parts from reference TRBV5-6 and TRBJ2-5): DAGVTQSPTHLIKTRGQQVTLRCSPKSGHDTVSWYQQALGQGPQFIFQYYEEEERQRGNFPDRFSGHQFPNYSSELNVNALLLGDSALYLCASSFWTSGMETQYFGPGTRLLVL.

This clone was picked up a small number of times. The chain uses TRBV10-3 and TRBJ1-2; D call uncertain. The V and J ends lost 0 bases and 3 bases respectively, with 8 bases between them. The germline V gene has CDR1 ENHRY and CDR2 SYGVKD. CDR3 size: 14 residues. The CDR3 nucleotides are TGTGCCATCAGTGAGTCTCGTAATTACTATGGCTACACCTTC. The encoded protein is CAISESRNYYGYTF.

Concerning this clone: A junction end diverges from the germline sequence, so it may reflect a read error. The rearrangement uses TRBV30 and TRBJ1-2, with a tentative D call TRBD1 (6 bases). CDR1 and CDR2 (germline): GTSNPN, SVGIG (reference sequence). The CDR3 runs to 10 residues. For the CDR3, the DNA is TGTGCCTGGAGTGTACGGGACACCCACTTC. Amino acid sequence: CAWSVRDTHF. Supplemented by reference TRBV30 and TRBJ1-2, the full variable domain reads SQTIHQWPATLVQPVGSPLSLECTVEGTSNPNLYWYRQAAGRGLQLLFYSVGIGQISSEVPQNLSASRPQDRQFILSSKKLLLSDSGFYLCAWSVRDTHFGSGTRLTVV.

The rearrangement joins TRBV28 to TRBJ2-7; 8 bases agree with TRBD2. This CDR3 spans 14 amino acids. Germline V gene data show CDR1 as MDHEN and CDR2 as SYDVKM. V gave up 7 bases and J gave up 6 bases; unmatched junction bases: 11. The CDR3 here is CASKIAGFTGEQYF. CDR3 coding DNA: TGTGCCAGCAAAATAGCGGGATTTACTGGCGAGCAGTACTTC.

The rearrangement uses TRBV4-1 and TRBJ2-3; D remains unclear. V gave up 0 bases and J gave up 5 bases, with 6 bases separating them. The CDR3 extends over 13 amino acids. The germline V gene has CDR1 MGHRA and CDR2 YSYEKL. In DNA form, the CDR3 reads TGCGCCAGCAGCCAAGATCCAAAAGATACGCAGTATTTT. Its protein is CASSQDPKDTQYF.

A few counts support this clone. This chain uses TRBV4-3 with TRBJ1-3; no reliable D call. The CDR3 consists of 17 residues. Germline-derived CDR1 and CDR2 are LGHNA and YSLEER. V gave up 3 bases and J gave up 4 bases, with 19 bases separating them. The CDR3 nucleotides read TGCGCCAGCAGCCAGCAAAAGCGCGGCGCTGCCGGAAACACCATATATTTT. This encodes CASSQQKRGAAGNTIYF.

The chain recombines TRBV19 with TRBJ2-6; D might be TRBD1 (5 bases). The CDR3 contains 21 residues. Germline loops: CDR1 LNHDA, CDR2 SQIVND (reference sequence). Trimming took off 6 bases at V and 2 bases at J, with 29 bases between the two ends. This CDR3 reads CASSSRHRQGESGTGANVLTF. CDR3 sequence (DNA): TGTGCCAGTAGCTCGCGCCACCGGCAGGGCGAGTCTGGAACTGGGGCCAACGTCCTGACTTTC.

This chain uses TRBV2 with TRBJ1-1; the D is unclear. CDR3 size: 13 residues. Germline values: CDR1 SNHLY, CDR2 FYNNEI. Trimming pared 6 bases from V and 6 bases from J, leaving 14 bases between. The CDR3 nucleotides are TGTGCCAGCAGAGTACTCTCCCCGGCTGAAGCTTTCTTT. Protein product: CASRVLSPAEAFF.

The chain has TRBV7-6 and TRBJ2-3; the match to TRBD2 covers 12 bases. There are 18 residues in the CDR3. In germline, CDR1 is SGHVS, CDR2 FNYEAQ. V gave up 5 bases and J gave up 7 bases; unmatched junction bases: 16. This CDR3 is CASSLMHSSGRAGNTQYF. The CDR3 DNA follows: TGTGCCAGCAGCCTCATGCACTCTAGCGGGAGGGCCGGGAATACGCAGTATTTT. The full variable domain, rest sourced from reference TRBV7-6 and TRBJ2-3, is GAGVSQSPRYKVTKRGQDVALRCDPISGHVSLYWYRQALGQGPEFLTYFNYEAQQDKSGLPNDRFSAERPEGSISTLTIQRTEQRDSAMYRCASSLMHSSGRAGNTQYFGPGTRLTVL.

The CDR3 DNA reads as TGTGCCAGTAGTATCGGGACAGGGGGGAAAGCTTTCTTT. It translates to CASSIGTGGKAFF. The rearrangement links TRBV19 to TRBJ1-1; 11 bases line up with TRBD1. This CDR3 is built from 13 residues. V lost 3 bases and J lost 9; bases outside the gene matches: 3. Germline assignment: CDR1 LNHDA and CDR2 SQIVND (reference sequence). The variable domain in full, completed from reference TRBV19 and TRBJ1-1, reads DGGITQSPKYLFRKEGQNVTLSCEQNLNHDAMYWYRQDPGQGLRLIYYSQIVNDFQKGDIAEGYSVSREKKESFPLTVTSAQKNPTAFYLCASSIGTGGKAFFGQGTRLTVV.

This clone has just one count. The V call is TRBV4-1, the J call TRBJ1-5; 7 nucleotides align to TRBD1. The CDR3 totals 16 residues. Germline loops: CDR1 MGHRA, CDR2 YSYEKL. The J segment lost 0 bases and the V segment lost 3 bases, leaving 5 bases of the junction unmatched. CDR3 in DNA: TGCGCCAGCAGCCAGTACGGGACAGATAGCAATCAGCCCCAGCATTTT. It encodes CASSQYGTDSNQPQHF.

The table lists this clone with a few counts. CDR3 loop: CASSLAPDRRSYGYTF. CDR3 in DNA: TGTGCCAGCAGCTTAGCCCCTGACAGGCGCTCCTATGGCTACACCTTC. The V and J genes are TRBV11-1 and TRBJ1-2; D is possibly TRBD1 (6 bases). Germline V lookup: CDR1 SGHAT, CDR2 FQDESV (reference sequence). The length of the CDR3 is 16 residues. The V end lost 0 bases, the J end lost 4 bases, and 15 bases lay between the germline ends.

The CDR3 spells CASSQDRGGAGNTIYF. The CDR3 DNA reads as TGCGCCAGCAGCCAAGATCGGGGGGGGGCTGGAAACACCATATATTTT. The chain recombines TRBV4-1 with TRBJ1-3; D may be TRBD1 (5 bases). V was cut by 0 bases and J by 2 bases, with 11 bases left in between. Germline loops: CDR1 MGHRA, CDR2 YSYEKL. CDR3 length equals 16 residues.

Regarding this clone: Relative to the germline gene, one junction end is altered; a read error may explain this. The V call is TRBV30, the J call TRBJ2-1; 7 bases are shared with TRBD2. The CDR3 extends over 14 amino acids. In germline, CDR1 is GTSNPN, CDR2 SVGIG (reference sequence). CDR3 DNA: TGTGCCTGGAAGAGCGGGACCTCCTACCATGAGCAGTTCTTC. Amino acid sequence: CAWKSGTSYHEQFF.

This chain uses TRBV27 with TRBJ2-2; D not resolved. This CDR3 is built from 11 residues. V lost 10 bases and J lost 4, with 7 bases in between. Germline CDR1 MNHEY, CDR2 SMNVEV (reference sequence). The CDR3 bases are TGTGCCAACACCACCACCGGGGAGCTGTTTTTT. Translated, it gives CANTTTGELFF.

This clone was seen a few times. The chain employs TRBV6-2 or TRBV6-3 and TRBJ1-1; TRBD1 agrees at 9 bases. The length of the CDR3 is 15 residues. CDR1 is MNHEY and CDR2 is SVGEGT in the germline V gene. The V gene end was trimmed by 2 bases and the J gene end by 5 bases; junction bases not matched to a gene: 6. The chain's CDR3 is CASSYPTGTGTEAFF. CDR3 DNA: TGTGCCAGCAGTTACCCCACCGGGACAGGGACTGAAGCTTTCTTT.

The chain has TRBV5-4 and TRBJ2-5; D gene ambiguous. This CDR3 has 14 amino acids. V lost 1 base, J lost 0 bases, and 7 bases lay in between. Germline V gene lookup returns CDR1 SGHNT and CDR2 YYREEE (reference sequence). The CDR3 bases are TGTGCCAGCAGCTTGCGCGGTAACCAAGAGACCCAGTACTTC. It is translated as CASSLRGNQETQYF.

The CDR3 reads CSGRHAGEQYF. The CDR3 bases are TGCAGCGGTAGACATGCAGGGGAGCAGTACTTC. The chain employs TRBV29-1 and TRBJ2-7; a weak D match, TRBD1 (5 bases). CDR1 SQVTM and CDR2 ANQGSEA come from the germline V gene. This CDR3 region has 11 residues. The ends were cut back, 7 bases at V and 7 bases at J, with 14 bases in the middle.

A few counts support this clone. The rearrangement joins TRBV4-1 to TRBJ2-7; D call uncertain. The CDR3 spans 16 residues. Germline V gives CDR1 MGHRA, CDR2 YSYEKL. Trimming pared 1 base from V and 2 bases from J, leaving 15 bases between. CDR3 bases: TGCGCCAGCAGCCAAGCCCCCGGCGGAGCGCCCTACGAGCAGTACTTC. Its translation: CASSQAPGGAPYEQYF.

This chain connects TRBV7-9 to TRBJ1-2, with TRBD1 matching over 9 bases. This CDR3 spans 12 amino acids. Per germline, CDR1 SEHNR and CDR2 FQNEAQ (reference sequence). The V gene end was trimmed by 0 bases and the J gene end by 14 bases; junction bases not matched to a gene: 4. As DNA, the CDR3 is TGTGCCAGCAGCTTAGCGACAGGGGGTTGGACCTTC. It specifies CASSLATGGWTF.